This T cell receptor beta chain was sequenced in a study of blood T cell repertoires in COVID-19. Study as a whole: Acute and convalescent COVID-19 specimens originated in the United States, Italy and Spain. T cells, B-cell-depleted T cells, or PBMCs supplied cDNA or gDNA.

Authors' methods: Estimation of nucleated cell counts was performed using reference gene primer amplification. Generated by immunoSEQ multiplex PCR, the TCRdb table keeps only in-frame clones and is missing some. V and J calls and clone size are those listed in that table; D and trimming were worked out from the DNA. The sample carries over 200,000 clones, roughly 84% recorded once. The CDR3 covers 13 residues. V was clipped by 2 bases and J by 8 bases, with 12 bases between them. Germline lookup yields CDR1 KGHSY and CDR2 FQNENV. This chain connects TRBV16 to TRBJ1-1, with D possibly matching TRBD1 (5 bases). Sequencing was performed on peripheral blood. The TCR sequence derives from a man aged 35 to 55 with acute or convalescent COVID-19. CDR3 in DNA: TGTGCCAGCAGCCAAGGGGGGAAGGGGGAAGCTTTCTTT. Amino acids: CASSQGGKGEAFF.